This entry is about one T cell receptor beta chain. The antigen is undetermined. These data come from a study of cytomegalovirus exposure and HLA in healthy donors. As for the study in general: From donors who were HLA-typed, an early data release held 80 million or so unique TCRs.

This PCR relied on a set of 60 Vbeta primers and 13 Jbeta primers. Libraries were prepared by immunoSEQ multiplex PCR; TCRdb keeps only in-frame clonotypes and omits some of them. The data contain 130,000 or so clones, about three quarters of them singletons. Overall study findings and caveats: The study listed under 200 cytomegalovirus-associated TCR beta chains. Information on immune exposure was restricted to one variable (CMV serostatus).

The receptor was derived from a woman aged 18-30 years in good health and CMV-seronegative. Sequences were obtained from PBMCs.

For the CDR3, the DNA is TGTGCCAGCAGTTTTTCAGGGGGCAGTGAGCAGTTCTTC. Its protein is CASSFSGGSEQFF. The genes are TRBV27 and TRBJ2-1; 8 bases fit TRBD1. J lost 9 bases, V lost 3 bases, and 4 bases had no gene match. The length of the CDR3 is 13 residues. The germline gives CDR1 MNHEY, CDR2 SMNVEV (reference sequence).